The 6 T cell receptor beta chains listed next were all sequenced from one sample in a study of blood T cells in healthy people across ages. A second about 7 to 12 cycle PCR used barcoded and J-beta primers. TCRdb reprocessed the 5' RACE reads via MiXCR and lists one record per CDR3 protein. Among about 800,000 distinct CDR3 sequences, 55% to 70% were seen once, and the ten largest hold 20% to 25%. Sample: blood. All receptors come from a man in his thirties or forties in good health.

This clonotype showed up just a few times. The rearrangement links TRBV20-1 to TRBJ2-5; TRBD2 matches 7 bases. Germline V gene lookup returns CDR1 DFQATT and CDR2 SNEGSKA (reference sequence). J lost 4 bases, V lost 5 bases, and 7 bases had no gene match. The CDR3 spans 13 residues. CDR3 protein: CSAGFQRGETQYF. As DNA, the CDR3 is TGCAGTGCTGGATTTCAGCGGGGAGAGACCCAGTACTTC.

This chain links TRBV7-9 with TRBJ2-1; D gene ambiguous. This CDR3 has 13 amino acids. In germline, CDR1 is SEHNR, CDR2 FQNEAQ (reference sequence). Trimming took 5 bases from V and 9 from J, leaving 14 bases between them. DNA for the CDR3: TGTGCCAGCAGCCCCCCTTATGGGGTTGAGCAGTTCTTC. It translates to CASSPPYGVEQFF. The variable domain in full, completed from reference TRBV7-9 and TRBJ2-1, reads DTGVSQNPRHKITKRGQNVTFRCDPISEHNRLYWYRQTLGQGPEFLTYFQNEAQLEKSRLLSDRFSAERPKGSFSTLEIQRTEQGDSAMYLCASSPPYGVEQFFGPGTRLTVL.

This clonotype was found many times. The rearrangement uses TRBV7-9 and TRBJ1-1, with D perhaps matching TRBD1 (6 bases). V gave up 1 base and J gave up 4 bases, with 7 bases separating them. The germline V gene encodes CDR1 SEHNR and CDR2 FQNEAQ (reference sequence). The CDR3 length is 13 residues. The CDR3 loop reads CASSLEGGTEAFF. CDR3 coding DNA: TGTGCCAGCAGCTTAGAGGGGGGCACTGAAGCTTTCTTT.

The rearrangement links TRBV20-1 to TRBJ2-7, with no clear D. The length of the CDR3 is 16 residues. Germline V gene sequence: CDR1 DFQATT, CDR2 SNEGSKA (reference sequence). V was trimmed by 0 bases and J by 2 bases, leaving 17 bases between them. CDR3 coding DNA: TGCAGTGCTAGAGATCCTGGGCAGGCAATTACCTACGAGCAGTACTTC. It specifies CSARDPGQAITYEQYF.

The sample holds a few counts of this clonotype. This chain uses TRBV18 with TRBJ1-5; tentative D call: TRBD1 (6 bases). The CDR3 spans 14 residues. The germline CDR1 and CDR2 sequences are KGHSH and LQKENI. Trimming took 2 bases from V and 5 from J, leaving 10 bases between them. The DNA for the CDR3 is TGTGCCAGCTCACCAGCGGACAGCTATCAGCCCCAGCATTTT. As protein: CASSPADSYQPQHF.

In its sample, this clonotype was seen a few times. J is TRBJ2-7 and V is TRBV4-3; D tentatively fits TRBD1 or TRBD2 (5 bases each). This CDR3 has 15 amino acids. V was clipped by 1 base and J by 1 base, with 11 bases between them. Germline values: CDR1 LGHNA, CDR2 YSLEER. The CDR3 loop is CASSQGPGPSYEQYF. The CDR3 DNA reads TGCGCCAGCAGCCAAGGACCGGGACCTTCCTACGAGCAGTACTTC.